Listed here are 13 T cell receptor beta chains from one sample, sequenced in a study of OX40 agonist ivuxolimab in advanced cancers. Sequenced by immunoSEQ multiplex PCR; TCRdb stores in-frame clones only, minus some. Seen here are some 80,000 clones, around 87% observed once, and the top ten hold over 0.25%. The sample in question was CD4+ or CD8+ T cells sorted from blood, obtained in a trial of the OX40 agonist ivuxolimab. The receptors shown here come from an adult with an advanced solid tumor such as melanoma, head and neck, liver or kidney cancer.

The rearrangement uses TRBV28 and TRBJ1-5; unclear D gene. Germline V CDR1 and CDR2: MDHEN, SYDVKM. V shed 7 bases and J shed 6 bases, with 10 bases lying between them. The CDR3 length is 12 residues. CDR3 in amino acids: CASKGGSQPQHF. CDR3 bases: TGTGCCAGCAAGGGAGGGAGTCAGCCCCAGCATTTT.

The gene calls are TRBV30 and TRBJ1-2; weak D call: TRBD1 (5 bases). This CDR3 contains 13 residues. The ends were cut back, 4 bases at V and 4 bases at J, with 13 bases in the middle. CDR1 and CDR2 (germline): GTSNPN, SVGIG (reference sequence). The CDR3 region has the DNA TGTGCCTGGACTACCGGGACGGCCTATGGCTACACCTTC. Its translation: CAWTTGTAYGYTF.

This sequence joins TRBV2 and TRBJ2-7, with D hard to call. Per germline, CDR1 SNHLY and CDR2 FYNNEI. V lost 8 bases to trimming and J lost 7 bases, with 15 bases between them. The CDR3 runs 12 residues. This CDR3 is CASGMNFWEQYF. CDR3 DNA sequence: TGTGCCAGCGGAATGAACTTTTGGGAGCAGTACTTC.

This clone is a singleton in its sample. The chain uses TRBV5-4 and TRBJ2-1, with no clear D. Trimming removed 0 bases at V and 0 bases at J, with 7 bases between. Germline V gene sequence: CDR1 SGHNT, CDR2 YYREEE (reference sequence). The CDR3 loop spans 15 amino acids. The CDR3 here is CASSLDKTSYNEQFF. In nucleotides, the CDR3 is TGTGCCAGCAGCTTGGACAAGACCTCCTACAATGAGCAGTTCTTC. Full variable domain (rest looked up from reference TRBV5-4 and TRBJ2-1): ETGVTQSPTHLIKTRGQQVTLRCSSQSGHNTVSWYQQALGQGPQFIFQYYREEENGRGNFPPRFSGLQFPNYSSELNVNALELDDSALYLCASSLDKTSYNEQFFGPGTRLTVL.

The chain joins TRBV12-5 to TRBJ1-2; the D gene is possibly TRBD1 (5 bases). Germline CDR1 and CDR2: LGHNT and FRNRAP. V shed 0 bases and J shed 4 bases, with 6 bases lying between them. The CDR3 has 13 amino acids. The chain's CDR3 is CASGLVGVYGYTF. CDR3 nucleotide sequence: TGTGCTAGTGGTTTGGTGGGGGTCTATGGCTACACCTTC. Together with reference TRBV12-5 and TRBJ1-2, the CDR3 gives the full variable domain: DARVTQTPRHKVTEMGQEVTMRCQPILGHNTVFWYRQTMMQGLELLAYFRNRAPLDDSGMPKDRFSAEMPDATLATLKIQPSEPRDSAVYFCASGLVGVYGYTFGSGTRLTVV.

The chain is built from TRBV28 and TRBJ2-7, with 8 bases aligning to TRBD2. V lost 4 bases to trimming and J lost 3 bases; unmatched junction nucleotides: 8. The CDR3 sequence is 15 residues long. The germline V gene has CDR1 MDHEN and CDR2 SYDVKM. CDR3 residues: CASSSPWGTSYEQYF. The CDR3 DNA is TGTGCCAGCAGTTCCCCTTGGGGGACTAGCTACGAGCAGTACTTC. The entire variable domain, with the rest obtained from reference TRBV28 and TRBJ2-7, is as follows: DVKVTQSSRYLVKRTGEKVFLECVQDMDHENMFWYRQDPGLGLRLIYFSYDVKMKEKGDIPEGYSVSREKKERFSLILESASTNQTSMYLCASSSPWGTSYEQYFGPGTRLTVT.

V usage is TRBV5-1 and J usage is TRBJ1-4; D is ambiguous. V was cut by 2 bases and J by 0 bases, with 5 bases left in between. CDR1 SGHRS and CDR2 YFSETQ come from the germline V gene. The CDR3 sequence is 14 residues long. The CDR3 loop is CASSFGSTNEKLFF. The CDR3, as DNA: TGCGCCAGCAGCTTTGGATCAACTAATGAAAAACTGTTTTTT.

Only a few counts were recorded for this clone. V is TRBV7-2 and J is TRBJ1-5; D is possibly TRBD1 (6 bases). This CDR3 contains 16 residues. Trimming removed 5 bases from V and 4 bases from J, with 18 bases in between. Germline-derived CDR1 and CDR2 are SGHTA and FQGNSA. CDR3 in amino acids: CASSQTPGAGNQPQHF. The CDR3, as DNA: TGTGCCAGCAGCCAGACCCCAGGGGCGGGGAATCAGCCCCAGCATTTT.

This sequence joins TRBV29-1 and TRBJ1-3; D gene uncertain. The V and J ends lost 7 bases and 0 bases respectively, with 10 bases between them. Looked up from germline, CDR1 is SQVTM and CDR2 is ANQGSEA. This CDR3 comprises 13 residues. The CDR3 DNA follows: TGCAGCGGAAGGGTCCTCTCTGGAAACACCATATATTTT. Translating gives CSGRVLSGNTIYF.

This chain links TRBV6-5 with TRBJ1-4, with a tentative D call TRBD1 (5 bases). V was clipped by 7 bases and J by 8 bases, with 11 bases between them. The germline gives CDR1 MNHEY, CDR2 SVGAGI. The CDR3 loop spans 12 amino acids. Here the CDR3 reads CASKGWDEKLFF. The CDR3 bases are TGTGCCAGCAAAGGGTGGGACGAAAAACTGTTTTTT.

CDR3 sequence: CSLRGINEQYV. The CDR3 nucleotides are TGCAGTCTTCGGGGAATCAACGAGCAGTACGTC. V gene TRBV20-1 combines with J gene TRBJ2-7; perhaps TRBD2 as D (5 bases). CDR3 length equals 11 residues. In germline, CDR1 is DFQATT, CDR2 SNEGSKA (reference sequence). Trimming pared 8 bases from V and 5 bases from J, leaving 13 bases between.

The CDR3 spells CASSQEGPGQGTDQPQHF. In DNA, the CDR3 is TGTGCCAGCAGCCAAGAAGGTCCGGGACAGGGGACTGATCAGCCCCAGCATTTT. V and J are TRBV14 and TRBJ1-5, with TRBD1 matching over 10 bases. V shed 0 bases, J shed 5 bases, and the junction held 10 bases outside the gene matches. Germline V gene lookup returns CDR1 SGHDN and CDR2 FVKESK. The CDR3 length is 18 residues.

This chain connects TRBV6-1 to TRBJ1-1, with unresolved D. CDR3 length: 14 residues. The V and J ends lost 1 base and 0 bases respectively, with 6 bases between them. Germline loops: CDR1 MNHNS, CDR2 SASEGT. CDR3 loop: CASSEGTMNTEAFF. CDR3 DNA: TGTGCCAGCAGTGAAGGAACAATGAACACTGAAGCTTTCTTT.